This TCR beta chain appears in the sequencing data of a study of graft-versus-host responses after intestinal transplantation (dated by TCRdb to the early 2020s). Regarding the complete study: The transplants that recipients received were multivisceral, liver-intestinal, or isolated intestinal. Every recipient was given anti-thymocyte globulin induction, followed by about 3 years of maintenance tacrolimus and steroids. The cohort enrolled about two dozen intestinal transplant recipients, one of whom was a retransplant, and a few patients without pretransplant specimens were excluded. To identify alloreactive clones, pre-transplant mixed lymphocyte reaction products were sequenced and then compared with unstimulated pre-transplant donor and recipient T cells. Graft-versus-host and host-versus-graft alloreactive T cell clones were tracked in the graft, circulation and bone marrow after intestinal transplantation using bulk TCR-beta CDR3 sequencing. A peak of at least 4% donor T cells among recipient peripheral blood mononuclear cells was the definition used for donor T cell macrochimerism. Rather than being sequenced by the commercial service, samples from a few later patients were sequenced in-house on an Illumina MiSeq and processed with MiXCR.

The germline V gene (reference sequence) sets CDR1 to SGHNT and CDR2 to YYREEE. The CDR3 spans 15 residues, from the cysteine through the phenylalanine. The DNA shown is the 45-base CDR3, in frame from base 1. The V and J ends are trimmed by 1 base and 5 bases, leaving 12 bases between them. The time point label on this specimen signifies: cells obtained before transplantation from donor or recipient. CD3+CD4+ and CD3+CD8+ populations were FACS-sorted from unstimulated pre-transplant donor and recipient cells taken from spleen or lymph nodes. In regard to this clone: Its antigen has not been determined. Per-base qualities were not stored, and no clone one base away is much larger.

General study outcomes and caveats: GvH clones were found in recipient bone marrow, and some of the GvH clones appeared earlier in ileal mucosa or blood, which is consistent with an intestinal mucosal origin. The conclusions were limited by the relatively low number and heterogeneity of the intestinal transplant patients. Early after transplant, peak levels of circulating GvH clones were found to be associated with declines in HvG clones. In the allografts of patients with donor T cell macrochimerism, GvH to HvG T cell clonal ratios were high.

To prepare the library, the immunoSEQ multiplex PCR assay was applied. For most patients, genomic DNA was isolated with the Qiagen DNeasy Blood and Tissue Kit and shipped frozen to Adaptive Biotechnologies for TCR sequencing. For most patients, high-throughput TCR-beta CDR3 sequencing of genomic DNA was performed by Adaptive Biotechnologies. From the authors' description of their analysis: Adaptive's ImmunoSEQ software was the source of the TCR sequencing data for 15 to 20 patients, while a few other patients were processed with MiXCR and VDJtools. CD4 versus CD8 sorting errors were corrected by removing sequences found in both subsets at a frequency ratio below 5:1. Because the origin of CDR3 nucleotide sequences shared between donor and recipient could not be assigned, those sequences were removed. To be classed as alloreactive, a clone needed at least 2-fold expansion over unstimulated cells and a minimum CFSE-low frequency of 0.002% (template counts) or 0.001% (read counts). Clones detected in sequenced pre-transplant spleen, lymph node, or MLR CFSE-low populations of the donor or recipient were defined as mappable. The cumulative frequency of alloreactive clones was calculated as a percentage of all sequences, weighted by copy number. TCRdb obtained this table from immuneACCESS and retained in-frame rearrangements with V and J assigned. These tables miss some clones; where compared with another copy, unresolved V genes account for less than half of the shortfall, and the remainder is unexplained. The V and J calls and the clone size are those of that table, but D and trimming were determined from the DNA. The sample table holds nearly 110,000 clones, of which approximately 88% were seen once. The ten biggest clones cover approximately 0.76% of the sample.

Sample: unstimulated CD4+ T cells sorted from spleen or lymph node cells, taken before transplant. This chain joins TRBV5-4 to TRBJ2-2; the D gene is possibly TRBD2, with 6 bases matching. The sequence came from a human donor who was the organ donor for an intestinal transplant. CDR3 protein: CASSLSLAKTGELFF. The DNA sequence is as follows: TGTGCCAGCAGCTTGTCACTAGCTAAAACCGGGGAGCTGTTTTTT.